The TCR beta chain described here comes from a study of identical twins. Study results and caveats: These conclusions were based on statistical analysis (cross-sectional, not following the same donors). Analyses of zero insertions could, in part, be confounded by invariant MAIT and iNKT cells.

One entry per CDR3 protein, called by TCRdb with MiXCR from the 5' RACE reads. Of about 570,000 distinct CDR3 sequences detected, approximately 9.6% appear once; the ten largest clones hold roughly 3%. This clonotype was detected many times. The antigen remains undetermined. V was pared by 2 bases and J by 0 bases, with 4 bases of the junction left unmatched. There are 14 residues in the CDR3. CDR1 and CDR2 from the germline V gene are SQVTM and ANQGSEA. This sample was also put to use in a study of yellow fever vaccine responses in identical twins. That report notes: Convergence reportedly seemed to mark part of the twins' vaccine T cell response, with personalization marking the rest.

Material for sequencing was PBMCs. The receptor's source is a woman aged 18 to 35 in good health. The chain recombines TRBV29-1 with TRBJ2-7; 7 positions agree with TRBD1. CDR3 nucleotides: TGCAGCGTTGAAACCTGGACAGGCTCCTACGAGCAGTACTTC. Translation gives CSVETWTGSYEQYF.